One and the same sample provided the 17 T cell receptor beta chains below, sequenced in a study of blood T cells in healthy people across ages. A second about 6 to 12 cycle PCR used barcoded and J-beta primers. MiXCR, applied by TCRdb to the 5' RACE reads, yields one record per CDR3 protein. The sample lists some 1.8 million distinct CDR3 sequences; roughly two fifths were seen once. Input material: blood. Receptors originate from a human donor in good health.

This chain links TRBV20-1 with TRBJ2-1, with TRBD2 matching 8 bases. Germline CDR1 reads DFQATT; CDR2 reads SNEGSKA (reference sequence). This CDR3 spans 15 amino acids. The junction had 12 bases not matched to a gene; V was cut back by 5 bases and J by 6 bases. CDR3 region: CSAYRSGGSGNEQFF. The CDR3 DNA is TGCAGTGCTTACCGTTCGGGGGGGTCGGGCAATGAGCAGTTCTTC.

As concerns this clonotype: The junction departs from the called germline gene at one end, perhaps through a read error. The chain joins TRBV5-6 to TRBJ2-3; possible D gene TRBD2, 6 bases. This CDR3 comprises 15 residues. CDR1 is SGHDT and CDR2 is YYEEEE in the germline V gene. The CDR3 loop is CASSSPGLRTDTQYF. The CDR3 nucleotides read TGTGCCAGCAGCTCCCCGGGACTTCGCACAGACACGCAGTATTTT. The complete variable domain, with remaining parts taken from reference TRBV5-6 and TRBJ2-3, reads DAGVTQSPTHLIKTRGQQVTLRCSPKSGHDTVSWYQQALGQGPQFIFQYYEEEERQRGNFPDRFSGHQFPNYSSELNVNALLLGDSALYLCASSSPGLRTDTQYFGPGTRLTVL.

The V and J genes are TRBV7-9 and TRBJ2-2; D not certain. Germline CDR1 and CDR2: SEHNR and FQNEAQ (reference sequence). The V end was cut by 4 bases, the J end by 6 bases, with 9 bases between. The CDR3 has 13 amino acids. The CDR3 protein is CASSSLHAGELFF. Here the CDR3 DNA reads TGTGCCAGCAGCTCACTGCACGCCGGGGAGCTGTTTTTT.

The chain uses TRBV27 and TRBJ1-1; TRBD1 is a possible D gene (6 bases). Germline CDR1 reads MNHEY; CDR2 reads SMNVEV (reference sequence). The V and J ends lost 8 bases and 0 bases respectively, with 10 bases between them. CDR3 length equals 13 residues. In DNA form, the CDR3 reads TGTGCCAGCGGAAAGGGGGTGAACACTGAAGCTTTCTTT. This translates into CASGKGVNTEAFF.

J is TRBJ1-4 and V is TRBV6-1; D unclear. V lost 4 bases to trimming and J lost 5 bases, with 17 bases between them. This CDR3 has 16 amino acids. Germline CDR1 and CDR2: MNHNS and SASEGT. CDR3 protein: CASSVHTGRPNEKLFF. CDR3 DNA: TGTGCCAGCAGTGTCCATACTGGACGGCCCAATGAAAAACTGTTTTTT.

J is TRBJ2-1 and V is TRBV14; 10 bases agree with TRBD2. Germline-derived CDR1 and CDR2 are SGHDN and FVKESK. V lost 1 base to trimming and J lost 6 bases; unmatched junction nucleotides: 6. The CDR3 runs 16 residues. CDR3 amino acids: CASSQGGLARRNEQFF. Here the CDR3 DNA reads TGTGCCAGCAGCCAAGGGGGACTAGCGCGACGCAATGAGCAGTTCTTC.

In its sample, this clonotype was seen a few times. The chain joins TRBV6-2 or TRBV6-3 to TRBJ2-7, with TRBD2 matching 15 bases. The CDR3 covers 18 residues. Germline values: CDR1 MNHEY, CDR2 SVGEGT. Unmatched junction bases numbered 12, after V lost 6 bases and J lost 3 bases. The CDR3 DNA sequence: TGTGCCAGCAGGCCTGGACTAGCGGGGGGGTTCAGAATCTACGAGCAGTACTTC. This gives the protein CASRPGLAGGFRIYEQYF.

In its sample, this clonotype was seen a few times. The V gene is TRBV12-3 or TRBV12-4, the J gene TRBJ2-3; D is unclear. The ends were cut back, 6 bases at V and 0 bases at J, with 4 bases in the middle. CDR3 length: 12 amino acids. The DNA for the CDR3 is TGTGCCAGCAGGAAGAGCACAGATACGCAGTATTTT. Translation: CASRKSTDTQYF.

The chain joins TRBV10-3 to TRBJ2-3, with a possible D match to TRBD2 (6 bases). This CDR3 region has 14 residues. Germline loops: CDR1 ENHRY, CDR2 SYGVKD. V was pared by 11 bases and J by 0 bases, with 15 bases between. The CDR3 region has the DNA TGTGCCGTCATGGGGGGAACTAGCACAGATACGCAGTATTTT. Translated, it gives CAVMGGTSTDTQYF.

The chain carries TRBV20-1 and TRBJ2-1; D is perhaps TRBD1 or TRBD2 (5 bases each). The end of the DNA is better explained by TRBJ2-7, so the J call may be wrong. Germline assignment: CDR1 DFQATT and CDR2 SNEGSKA (reference sequence). The CDR3 contains 18 residues. CDR3 sequence: CSARGDISGGHLLYEQYF. The DNA for the CDR3 is TGCAGTGCTAGAGGAGATATCAGCGGAGGACACCTGCTGTACGAGCAGTACTTC.

V usage is TRBV7-2 and J usage is TRBJ2-7; 7 bases fit TRBD1. V lost 3 bases to trimming and J lost 0 bases; unmatched junction nucleotides: 8. CDR1 SGHTA and CDR2 FQGNSA come from the germline V gene. The CDR3 consists of 16 residues. The CDR3 sequence is CASSFPGQKNSYEQYF. CDR3 in DNA: TGTGCCAGCAGCTTTCCGGGACAGAAGAACTCCTACGAGCAGTACTTC.

This clonotype appeared a few times. The rearrangement uses TRBV6-5 and TRBJ2-7; D gene uncertain. The CDR3 sequence is 16 residues long. Trimming removed 2 bases from V and 4 bases from J, with 18 bases in between. Germline loops: CDR1 MNHEY, CDR2 SVGAGI. Written as DNA, the CDR3 is TGTGCCAGCAGTTACAAGGTCGGGTCGCCGCGGTACGAGCAGTACTTC. Amino acid sequence: CASSYKVGSPRYEQYF.

This rearrangement joins TRBV20-1 to TRBJ2-5, with D perhaps matching TRBD2 (5 bases). Judging by the DNA end, TRBJ2-4 fits better; the J call may be wrong. This CDR3 is 11 amino acids long. CDR1 DFQATT and CDR2 SNEGSKA come from the germline V gene (reference sequence). CDR3 region: CSAEGKNIQYF. Written as DNA, the CDR3 is TGCAGTGCCGAGGGTAAAAACATTCAGTACTTC.

This chain links TRBV3-1 with TRBJ2-1, with D unresolved. Germline CDR1 is LGHDT and CDR2 is YNNKEL (reference sequence). This CDR3 has 14 amino acids. V was trimmed by 0 bases and J by 5 bases, leaving 8 bases between them. CDR3 DNA sequence: TGTGCCAGCAGCCAAGATCTACACGACAATGAGCAGTTCTTC. Its translation is CASSQDLHDNEQFF.

The chain carries TRBV7-9 and TRBJ2-5, with D unclear. Gene TRBJ2-7 matches the end of the DNA better, so the J call may be wrong. The germline V gene encodes CDR1 SEHNR and CDR2 FQNEAQ (reference sequence). The length of the CDR3 is 13 residues. For the CDR3, the DNA is TGTGCCAGCAGCTTAAGCGTCGAGGTCGAGCAGTACTTC. Translation: CASSLSVEVEQYF.

This clonotype has just a few counts. V usage is TRBV6-5 and J usage is TRBJ2-2; 7 bases fit TRBD1. CDR1 and CDR2 from the germline V gene are MNHEY and SVGAGI. Trimming at V came to 10 bases and at J to 3 bases, leaving 5 bases not matched to a gene. The CDR3 is 13 amino acids. Here the CDR3 DNA reads TGTGCCATAGGGGGCTTTGACACCGGGGAGCTGTTTTTT. Protein product: CAIGGFDTGELFF.

This chain joins TRBV7-2 and TRBJ2-1; no clear D gene. The CDR3 contains 13 residues. Trimming took 3 bases from V and 7 from J, leaving 10 bases between them. Per germline, CDR1 SGHTA and CDR2 FQGNSA. CDR3 loop: CASSFGLLNEQFF. CDR3 coding DNA: TGTGCCAGCAGCTTCGGGCTGTTAAATGAGCAGTTCTTC.